Shown below are 16 T cell receptor beta chains from a single sample sequenced in a study of blood T cell repertoires in COVID-19. TCRdb's table, derived via immunoSEQ multiplex PCR, lists solely in-frame clones and lacks some. The data show around 76,000 clones, under 80% seen once. The specimen was peripheral blood. These receptor sequences come from a woman at least 80 years old with active or convalescent COVID-19.

The chain joins TRBV28 to TRBJ1-3, with D possibly TRBD1 on 5 matching bases. Trimming left V 6 bases short and J 8 bases short, with 20 bases between. Germline assignment: CDR1 MDHEN and CDR2 SYDVKM. The CDR3 extends over 15 amino acids. The CDR3 DNA reads TGTGCCAGCAGCCCAACTACTGACCAGGGTGACACCATATATTTT. The encoded protein is CASSPTTDQGDTIYF. Full variable domain (remainder filled in from reference TRBV28 and TRBJ1-3): DVKVTQSSRYLVKRTGEKVFLECVQDMDHENMFWYRQDPGLGLRLIYFSYDVKMKEKGDIPEGYSVSREKKERFSLILESASTNQTSMYLCASSPTTDQGDTIYFGEGSWLTVV.

The rearrangement joins TRBV21-1 to TRBJ2-5; the table calls TRBD1, which could not be checked here. TRBV21-1 is flagged as a pseudogene. The CDR3 is 13 residues long. The CDR3 reads CASSSRGSKTQYF. CDR3 coding DNA: TGTGCCAGCAGCAGTAGGGGATCGAAGACCCAGTACTTC.

Here the CDR3 DNA reads TGTGCCAGTAGTATAGATCGGAGGAGCAGATACACCTTC. It is translated as CASSIDRRSRYTF. V gene TRBV19 combines with J gene TRBJ1-2; no firm D call. The V end was cut by 0 bases, the J end by 11 bases, with 13 bases between. The CDR3 is 13 amino acids. Germline V lookup: CDR1 LNHDA, CDR2 SQIVND (reference sequence).

The J gene is TRBJ1-6, the V gene TRBV7-2; D is possibly TRBD1 (6 bases). Germline V gives CDR1 SGHTA, CDR2 FQGNSA. The CDR3 runs 15 residues. The V gene lost 3 bases and the J gene lost 4 bases, with 10 bases spanning the gap. This chain's CDR3 is CASSLDSLYNSPLHF. The CDR3 bases are TGTGCCAGCAGCTTGGACAGCTTGTATAATTCACCCCTCCACTTT.

The chain uses TRBV3-1 (or the pseudogene TRBV3-2) and TRBJ2-1, with D unresolved. Between the trimmed V and J ends, which lost 4 bases and 5 bases, there was a span of 6 bases. The V gene's germline CDR1 is LGHDT and CDR2 YNNKEL (reference sequence). This CDR3 is 12 amino acids long. CDR3 loop: CASSLTNNEQFF. The CDR3 DNA reads TGTGCCAGCAGCCTTACTAACAATGAGCAGTTCTTC.

This clone was recorded only once. In nucleotides, the CDR3 is TGCGCCAGCAGTGATAATCGTCGCGGAGGGATCGATGGCTACACCTTC. Protein sequence: CASSDNRRGGIDGYTF. The genes are TRBV10-1 and TRBJ1-2, with D unclear. The V end was cut by 3 bases, the J end by 6 bases, with 20 bases between. The CDR3 is 16 amino acids. The germline V gene has CDR1 WNHNN and CDR2 SYGVQD (reference sequence).

J is TRBJ1-1 and V is TRBV3-1 (or the pseudogene TRBV3-2); possible D gene TRBD1, 6 bases. Germline CDR1 LGHDT, CDR2 YNNKEL (reference sequence). V was trimmed by 4 bases and J by 3 bases, leaving 12 bases between them. This CDR3 region has 14 residues. The CDR3 nucleotides read TGTGCCAGCAGCCGGAAAACAGGGTACACTGAAGCTTTCTTT. Its protein is CASSRKTGYTEAFF.

The chain uses TRBV11-2 and TRBJ1-2, with D possibly matching TRBD1 (5 bases). The CDR3 has 11 residues. Trimming removed 4 bases from V and 7 bases from J, with 7 bases in between. Germline loops: CDR1 SGHAT, CDR2 FQNNGV. The CDR3 DNA reads TGTGCCAGCAGCTATCAGGGTGGCTACACCTTC. Translating gives CASSYQGGYTF.

The V call is TRBV5-1, the J call TRBJ2-5; D is undetermined. Germline V gene lookup returns CDR1 SGHRS and CDR2 YFSETQ. The CDR3 totals 13 residues. Between the trimmed V and J ends, which lost 4 bases and 5 bases, there was a span of 12 bases. For the CDR3, the DNA is TGCGCCAGCAGCCTGTCGAGTGTGGAGACCCAGTACTTC. Protein: CASSLSSVETQYF. Drawing the rest from reference TRBV5-1 and TRBJ2-5, the complete variable domain is KAGVTQTPRYLIKTRGQQVTLSCSPISGHRSVSWYQQTPGQGLQFLFEYFSETQRNKGNFPGRFSGRQFSNSRSEMNVSTLELGDSALYLCASSLSSVETQYFGPGTRLLVL.

The chain employs TRBV28 and TRBJ1-2; 8 nucleotides align to TRBD1. Germline CDR1 is MDHEN and CDR2 is SYDVKM. This CDR3 region has 15 residues. After removal of 2 bases from V and 4 bases from J, the junction contained 6 bases not matched to a gene. The CDR3 reads CASSLPGQALYGYTF. CDR3 sequence (DNA): TGTGCCAGCAGTTTACCGGGACAGGCGCTCTATGGCTACACCTTC.

This chain connects TRBV30 to TRBJ1-1, with D tentatively TRBD1 (6 bases). CDR3 length: 17 amino acids. Trimming removed 4 bases from V and 8 bases from J, with 29 bases in between. CDR1 is GTSNPN and CDR2 is SVGIG in the germline V gene (reference sequence). CDR3 amino acids: CAWMAGEPRSRGGEAFF. The CDR3 nucleotides are TGTGCCTGGATGGCAGGGGAACCGCGCTCGCGTGGGGGCGAAGCTTTCTTT.

The rearrangement uses TRBV2 and TRBJ2-1; 7 bases align to TRBD1. CDR1 is SNHLY, CDR2 FYNNEI, per germline. CDR3 length equals 15 residues. The trim removed 6 bases at V and 2 bases at J, leaving 7 bases unmatched. The CDR3 reads CASSADRDTYNEQFF. The CDR3, as DNA: TGTGCCAGCAGCGCAGACAGGGACACCTACAATGAGCAGTTCTTC.

The V and J genes are TRBV7-9 and TRBJ2-3; the match to TRBD2 covers 10 bases. The CDR3 is 16 amino acids. Germline V gives CDR1 SEHNR, CDR2 FQNEAQ (reference sequence). V shed 6 bases and J 3 bases; nucleotides not matched to a gene: 9. CDR3 DNA: TGTGCCAGCAGGTCTCTAGCGGGGGATCGAACAGATACGCAGTATTTT. Encoded protein: CASRSLAGDRTDTQYF.

This chain uses TRBV9 with TRBJ2-1; 8 bases map to TRBD2. Germline-derived CDR1 and CDR2 are SGDLS and YYNGEE. The CDR3 contains 18 residues. V shed 4 bases and J 6 bases; nucleotides not matched to a gene: 18. The CDR3 sequence: CASSSFGGRPSSSNEQFF. The CDR3 DNA sequence: TGTGCCAGCAGCTCCTTCGGCGGGAGGCCATCCAGCTCCAATGAGCAGTTCTTC.

This clone is a singleton in its sample. V usage is TRBV5-6 and J usage is TRBJ2-7, with a possible D match to TRBD1 (6 bases). There are 15 residues in the CDR3. V was trimmed by 4 bases and J by 3 bases, leaving 17 bases between them. CDR1 SGHDT and CDR2 YYEEEE come from the germline V gene. The CDR3 spells CASSQGWGNRYEQYF. In nucleotides, the CDR3 is TGTGCCAGCAGCCAGGGGTGGGGAAACCGCTACGAGCAGTACTTC.

The gene calls are TRBV6-2 or TRBV6-3 and TRBJ1-2, with TRBD1 matching over 7 bases. Looked up from germline, CDR1 is MNHEY and CDR2 is SVGEGT. With 5 bases clipped from V and 2 bases from J, the junction kept 8 bases outside the gene matches. The CDR3 runs to 15 residues. The CDR3 protein is CASSQPPTGNYGYTF. CDR3 DNA sequence: TGTGCCAGCAGTCAGCCGCCGACAGGGAACTATGGCTACACCTTC.